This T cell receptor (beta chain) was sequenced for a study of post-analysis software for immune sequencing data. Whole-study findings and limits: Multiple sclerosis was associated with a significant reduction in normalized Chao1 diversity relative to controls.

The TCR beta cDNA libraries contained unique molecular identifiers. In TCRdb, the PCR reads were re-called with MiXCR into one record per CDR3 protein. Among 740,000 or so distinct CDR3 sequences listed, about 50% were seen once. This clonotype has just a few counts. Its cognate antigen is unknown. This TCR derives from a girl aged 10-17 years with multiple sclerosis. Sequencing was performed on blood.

The CDR3 sequence: CSALGTAEAFF. CDR3 DNA: TGCAGTGCTCTAGGGACAGCGGAAGCTTTCTTT. This chain joins TRBV20-1 and TRBJ1-1, with 7 bases fitting TRBD1. With V trimmed by 5 bases and J by 8 bases, 5 bases remained unmatched. Germline assignment: CDR1 DFQATT and CDR2 SNEGSKA (reference sequence). The CDR3 sequence is 11 residues long.